What follows describes a single T cell receptor (beta chain). No antigen is known for it. The library was obtained by 5' RACE. Preparation of each TCR library used around 3,500 ng of total RNA. For each sample, cDNA synthesis was carried out in eight separate reactions using SMARTScribe reverse transcriptase. During cDNA synthesis, template switching was used to introduce unique molecular identifiers that contained a 6-nucleotide sample barcode. Amplification of TCRalpha and TCRbeta cDNA involved two nested PCRs of about 15 and 9 cycles, and each PCR was followed by bead purification. Before amplification, the cDNA was both treated with uracil DNA-glycosylase and purified with the QIAquick PCR purification kit. The second PCR added Illumina TruSeq-compatible adapters along with sample-specific barcodes. Library quality and concentration were checked on TapeStation and Qubit, and libraries were pooled at roughly 5.1 ng each. Sequencing of pooled libraries was carried out on an Illumina HiSeq2500 single-index Rapid Run using 2 x 100 bp reads and custom sequencing primers. On the study's bioinformatics: UMI-based consensus assembly with MiGEC version 1.2.6 was used to correct PCR and sequencing errors. MiXCR version 2.1.1 handled V(D)J alignment, clonotype assembly and CDR3 extraction. Normalisation of gene usage, clonotype sharing and MAIT/NKT TCR abundance was achieved by analysing the top 1000, 10 000 and 20 000 clonotypes per sample. After downsampling to 27 000 UMIs, diversity was calculated as the inverse Simpson index using the vegan R package. Statistical testing used paired Mann-Whitney U tests on the discordant twin pairs and applied Benjamini-Hochberg correction for multiple testing. TCRdb reprocessed the reads into one record per CDR3 protein sequence, lacking DNA. These V and J calls originate from TCRdb's pipeline instead of the authors' own analysis. For this sample, the table gives nearly 450,000 distinct CDR3 sequences. Jointly, the top ten make up 2.4% of the sample.

This sample was taken from a study of monozygotic twins with inflammatory bowel disease (dated by TCRdb to about 2019). About the full investigation: In total, around 30 monozygotic twin pairs made up the full study: 19 Danish pairs, all IBD-discordant, plus nine German pairs, of which four were IBD-concordant and five were IBD-discordant. Each individual had, on average, about 151 000 unique TCRalpha sequences and 181 000 unique TCRbeta sequences available for analysis. Disease-associated traits were sought mainly through comparisons between IBD patients and their genetically identical healthy co-twins within discordant pairs.

From each donor, an approximately 2.5 ml peripheral blood sample was collected into PAXgene tubes and kept at -80 degrees C. Total RNA was isolated from whole blood with the PAXgene blood miRNA kit on an automated QIAcube, without T cell sorting. Peripheral blood from monozygotic twin pairs, either concordant or discordant for inflammatory bowel disease, underwent deep TCRalpha and TCRbeta repertoire profiling that used unique molecular barcoding. For every twin pair, smoking habits were documented, and each individual was categorised as a current, former or never smoker. There are 16 amino acids in the CDR3, from cysteine to phenylalanine inclusive. DNA is not recorded here. CDR1 and CDR2 were assigned from the germline V gene (reference sequence) as LGHDT and YNNKEL. Beyond this particular receptor, the publication reports: No single strong signal or clonotype linked to IBD turned up in the results, so the idea that one exists was not supported. Different T cell subtypes could not be distinguished in the analysis. Background noise and inter-individual variability may have been introduced into the repertoires by the differing immunosuppressive treatments among patients. Compared with healthy twins, IBD patients shared fewer clonotypes with other individuals, and the difference was most pronounced in patients with signs of disease activity. Repertoire similarity did not differ between concordant and discordant twins, which could be due to limited statistical power. IBD patients had lower TCRbeta repertoire diversity, measured by the inverse Simpson index, than their healthy co-twins.

In this chain, TRBV3-1 is recombined with TRBJ2-7; no DNA is available, so the TRBD1 call from TCRdb remains unchecked. The sample was blood. This TCR came from a human donor with ulcerative colitis or Crohn's disease, or a healthy co-twin of an affected twin (not recorded which). CDR3 protein: CASSLRVIGNSYEQYF.